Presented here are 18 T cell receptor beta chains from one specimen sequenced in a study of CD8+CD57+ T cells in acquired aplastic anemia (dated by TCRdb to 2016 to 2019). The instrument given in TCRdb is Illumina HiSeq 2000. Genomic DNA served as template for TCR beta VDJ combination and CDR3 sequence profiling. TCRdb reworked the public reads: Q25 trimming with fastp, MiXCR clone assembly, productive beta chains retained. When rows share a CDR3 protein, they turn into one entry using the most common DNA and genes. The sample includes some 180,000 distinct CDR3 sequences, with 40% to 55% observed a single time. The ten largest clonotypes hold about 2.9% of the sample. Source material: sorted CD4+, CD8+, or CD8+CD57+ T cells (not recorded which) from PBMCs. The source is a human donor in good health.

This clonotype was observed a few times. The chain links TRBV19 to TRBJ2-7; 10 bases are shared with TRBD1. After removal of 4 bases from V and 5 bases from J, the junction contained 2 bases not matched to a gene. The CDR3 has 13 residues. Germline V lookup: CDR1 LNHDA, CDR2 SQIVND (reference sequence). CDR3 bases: TGTGCCAGTAGTAGGGGACAGGGGAACGAGCAGTACTTC. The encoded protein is CASSRGQGNEQYF. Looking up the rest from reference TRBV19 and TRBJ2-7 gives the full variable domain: DGGITQSPKYLFRKEGQNVTLSCEQNLNHDAMYWYRQDPGQGLRLIYYSQIVNDFQKGDIAEGYSVSREKKESFPLTVTSAQKNPTAFYLCASSRGQGNEQYFGPGTRLTVT.

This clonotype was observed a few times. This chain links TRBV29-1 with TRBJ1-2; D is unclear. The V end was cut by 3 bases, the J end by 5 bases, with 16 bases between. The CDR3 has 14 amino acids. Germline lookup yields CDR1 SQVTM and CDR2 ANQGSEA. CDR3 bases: TGCAGCGTTGACGGAGGTCAGGCTGGTTATGGCTACACCTTC. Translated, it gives CSVDGGQAGYGYTF. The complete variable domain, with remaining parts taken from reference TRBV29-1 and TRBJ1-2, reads SAVISQKPSRDICQRGTSLTIQCQVDSQVTMMFWYRQQPGQSLTLIATANQGSEATYESGFVIDKFPISRPNLTFSTLTVSNMSPEDSSIYLCSVDGGQAGYGYTFGSGTRLTVV.

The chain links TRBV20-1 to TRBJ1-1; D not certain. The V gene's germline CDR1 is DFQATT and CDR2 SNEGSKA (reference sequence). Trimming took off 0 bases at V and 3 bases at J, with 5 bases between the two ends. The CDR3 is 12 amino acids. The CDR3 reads CSARDGDTEAFF. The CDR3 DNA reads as TGCAGTGCTAGAGATGGGGACACTGAAGCTTTCTTT.

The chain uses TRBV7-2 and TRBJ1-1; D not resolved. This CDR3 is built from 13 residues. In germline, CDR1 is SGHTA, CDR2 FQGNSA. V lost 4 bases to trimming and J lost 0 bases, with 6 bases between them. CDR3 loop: CASSSSVNTEAFF. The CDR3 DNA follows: TGTGCCAGCAGCTCCTCAGTGAACACTGAAGCTTTCTTT. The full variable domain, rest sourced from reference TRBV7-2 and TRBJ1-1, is GAGVSQSPSNKVTEKGKDVELRCDPISGHTALYWYRQSLGQGLEFLIYFQGNSAPDKSGLPSDRFSAERTGGSVSTLTIQRTQQEDSAVYLCASSSSVNTEAFFGQGTRLTVV.

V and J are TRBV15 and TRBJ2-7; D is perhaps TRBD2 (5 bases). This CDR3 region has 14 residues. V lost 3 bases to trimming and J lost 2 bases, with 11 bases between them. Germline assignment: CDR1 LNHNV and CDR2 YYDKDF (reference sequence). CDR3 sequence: CATSSLGLAYEQYF. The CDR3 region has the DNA TGTGCCACCAGCAGTCTCGGACTGGCCTACGAGCAGTACTTC.

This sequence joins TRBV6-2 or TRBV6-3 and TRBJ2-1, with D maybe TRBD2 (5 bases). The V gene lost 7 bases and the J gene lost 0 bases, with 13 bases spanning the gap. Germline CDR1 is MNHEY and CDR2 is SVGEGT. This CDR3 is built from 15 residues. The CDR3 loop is CASTDYLSSYNEQFF. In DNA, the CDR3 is TGTGCCAGCACCGACTACCTGAGCTCCTACAATGAGCAGTTCTTC.

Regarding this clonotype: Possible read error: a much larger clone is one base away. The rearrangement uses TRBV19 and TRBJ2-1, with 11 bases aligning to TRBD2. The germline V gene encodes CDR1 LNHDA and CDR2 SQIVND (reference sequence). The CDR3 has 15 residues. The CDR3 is CASGDTSGSRNEQFF. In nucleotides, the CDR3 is TGCGCCAGCGGTGATACTAGCGGGAGCAGGAATGAGCAGTTCTTC.

This CDR3 is CASSLRGEGTYEQYF. Written as DNA, the CDR3 is TGTGCCAGCAGTCTTAGGGGGGAGGGAACCTACGAGCAGTACTTC. V is TRBV7-3 and J is TRBJ2-7; a weak D match, TRBD2 (7 bases). With 6 bases removed from V and 2 bases from J, the gap between germline ends came to 17 bases. The CDR3 runs to 15 residues. CDR1 is SGHTA and CDR2 is FQGTGA in the germline V gene. Full variable domain (outside the CDR3, taken from reference TRBV7-3 and TRBJ2-7): GAGVSQTPSNKVTEKGKYVELRCDPISGHTALYWYRQSLGQGPEFLIYFQGTGAADDSGLPNDRFFAVRPEGSVSTLKIQRTERGDSAVYLCASSLRGEGTYEQYFGPGTRLTVT.

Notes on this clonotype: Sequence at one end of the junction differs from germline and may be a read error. CDR3 amino acids: CAGSPGRHNEQFF. CDR3 nucleotides: TGTGCCGGCAGCCCGGGACGCCACAATGAGCAGTTCTTC. The V call is TRBV7-9, the J call TRBJ2-1; D is tentatively TRBD1 or TRBD2 (5 bases each). Germline-derived CDR1 and CDR2 are SEHNR and FQNEAQ (reference sequence). The CDR3 extends over 13 amino acids.

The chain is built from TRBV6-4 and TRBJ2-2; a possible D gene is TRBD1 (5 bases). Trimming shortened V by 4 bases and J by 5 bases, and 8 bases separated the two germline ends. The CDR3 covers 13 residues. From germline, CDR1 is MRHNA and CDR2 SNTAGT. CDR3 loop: CASSGKGTGELFF. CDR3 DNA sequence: TGTGCCAGCAGTGGTAAGGGGACCGGGGAGCTGTTTTTT.

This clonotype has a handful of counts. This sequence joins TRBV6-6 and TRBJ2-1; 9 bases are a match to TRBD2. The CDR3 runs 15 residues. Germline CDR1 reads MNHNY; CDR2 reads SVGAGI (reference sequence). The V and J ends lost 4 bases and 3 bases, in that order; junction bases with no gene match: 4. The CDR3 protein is CASSLGTSNYNEQFF. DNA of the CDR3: TGTGCCAGCAGTTTAGGGACTAGCAACTACAATGAGCAGTTCTTC.

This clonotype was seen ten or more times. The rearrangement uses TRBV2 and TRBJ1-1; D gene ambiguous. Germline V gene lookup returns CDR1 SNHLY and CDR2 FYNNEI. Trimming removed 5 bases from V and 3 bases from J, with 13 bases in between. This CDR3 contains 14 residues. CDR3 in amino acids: CASSRTQGHTEAFF. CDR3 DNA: TGTGCCAGCAGTCGGACCCAAGGGCACACTGAAGCTTTCTTT.

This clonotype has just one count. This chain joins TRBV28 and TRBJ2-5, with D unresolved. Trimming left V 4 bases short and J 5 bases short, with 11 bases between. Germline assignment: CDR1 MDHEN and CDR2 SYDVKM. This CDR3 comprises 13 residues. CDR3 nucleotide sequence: TGTGCCAGCAGTTCCCCCGCACTCGAGACCCAGTACTTC. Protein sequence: CASSSPALETQYF.

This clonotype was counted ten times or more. The CDR3 reads CASSRTSTDTQYF. As DNA, the CDR3 is TGCGCCAGCAGCCGCACTAGCACAGATACGCAGTATTTT. The genes are TRBV5-1 and TRBJ2-3; no reliable D call. The CDR3 loop spans 13 amino acids. Trimming pared 4 bases from V and 0 bases from J, leaving 6 bases between. Germline loops: CDR1 SGHRS, CDR2 YFSETQ.

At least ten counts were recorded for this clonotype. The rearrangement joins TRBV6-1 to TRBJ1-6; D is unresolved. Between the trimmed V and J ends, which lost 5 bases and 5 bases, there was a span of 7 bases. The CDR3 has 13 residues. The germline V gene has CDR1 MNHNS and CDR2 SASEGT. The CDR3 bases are TGTGCCAGCAGTACAGCAGATAATTCACCCCTCCACTTT. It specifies CASSTADNSPLHF.

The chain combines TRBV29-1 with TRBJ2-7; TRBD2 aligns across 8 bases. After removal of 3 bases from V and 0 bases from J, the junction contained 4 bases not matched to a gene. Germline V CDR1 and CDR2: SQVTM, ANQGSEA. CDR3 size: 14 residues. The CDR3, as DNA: TGCAGCGTTGAGACTAGCGCGAGCTCCTACGAGCAGTACTTC. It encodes CSVETSASSYEQYF.

CDR3 amino acids: CSVEAGTGNGHEQYF. For the CDR3, the DNA is TGCAGCGTTGAAGCCGGGACAGGGAACGGCCACGAGCAGTACTTC. V is TRBV29-1 and J is TRBJ2-7, with TRBD1 matching 9 bases. Per the germline V gene, CDR1 is SQVTM and CDR2 is ANQGSEA. V shed 1 base, J shed 5 bases, and the junction held 9 bases outside the gene matches. The CDR3 extends over 15 amino acids.

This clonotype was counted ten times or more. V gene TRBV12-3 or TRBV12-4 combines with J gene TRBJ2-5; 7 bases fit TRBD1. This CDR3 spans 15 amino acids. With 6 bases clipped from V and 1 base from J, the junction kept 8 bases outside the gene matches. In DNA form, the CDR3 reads TGTGCCAGCAGCTTTGGGACAGTACCCCAAGAGACCCAGTACTTC. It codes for CASSFGTVPQETQYF.